This record looks at one T cell receptor (beta chain) sequence and its context. TCRdb's copy holds only in-frame clones and misses some; the assay was immunoSEQ multiplex PCR. The sample lists 9,100 or so clones, approximately 85% occurring once. The time point here: week 3, after first cycle of checkpoint inhibitor. This sample was taken from a study of blood T cell dynamics during melanoma immunotherapy. Germline V gives CDR1 ENHRY, CDR2 SYGVKD. V gave up 6 bases and J gave up 0 bases; unmatched junction bases: 6. This CDR3 region has 16 residues. Here the sequenced sample was blood, taken from a patient treated with checkpoint blockade. This rearrangement joins TRBV10-3 to TRBJ2-4, with TRBD2 identical over 9 bases. This clonotype was sampled from a human donor with melanoma. The CDR3 loop is CAISERGDLAKNIQYF. In DNA, the CDR3 is TGTGCCATCAGCGAGCGGGGGGACTTAGCCAAAAACATTCAGTACTTC.